This TCR beta chain was sequenced during a study of T cell responses to AZD1222 COVID-19 vaccine. Findings of the study overall: Within unmutated variant regions lay the reported targets of nearly half of spike-specific TCRs. Only after the peak T cell response were repertoires sampled.

The V gene lost 0 bases and the J gene lost 1 base, with 10 bases spanning the gap. CDR1 MNHEY and CDR2 SVGAGI come from the germline V gene. This CDR3 comprises 15 residues. Sequencing was performed with immunoSEQ multiplex PCR; in TCRdb, only in-frame clones are kept and a portion is missing. The sample has 130,000 to 150,000 clones; around nine tenths are singletons. Notes on this clone: No antigen is known for it.

The chain links TRBV6-5 to TRBJ2-7, with D perhaps matching TRBD2 (6 bases). This specimen consisted of peripheral blood, obtained on day 0 of AZD1222 vaccination. The source of this sequence is an adult in good health. The CDR3 DNA reads as TGTGCCAGCAGTTACTCGACCGGGAGTTCCTACGAGCAGTACTTC. It specifies CASSYSTGSSYEQYF.